These 18 T cell receptor beta chains were all obtained from the same sample, sequenced in a study of human T cells and chemical hapten exposure. The time point: pre-sensitization, week 0. Regarding treatment: therapeutic diphenylcyclopropenone sensitization with weekly scalp DPC. TCRdb fed the RACE reads into MiXCR, producing one record per CDR3 protein. The data contain more than 80,000 distinct CDR3 sequences, under 14% of them singletons. The sequencing used whole blood, collected in connection with sensitization to the hapten diphenylcyclopropenone (DPC). The receptor set was obtained from a woman in her sixties or seventies with alopecia areata. Some clones in this sample may be carry-over from other donors' samples.

The rearrangement links TRBV11-2 to TRBJ2-2; D uncertain. Trimming removed 1 base from V and 1 base from J, with 10 bases in between. The CDR3 length is 16 residues. Germline CDR1 is SGHAT and CDR2 is FQNNGV. CDR3 DNA: TGTGCCAGCAGCTTAGCCGTAGCAGTGAACACCGGGGAGCTGTTTTTT. Translating it yields CASSLAVAVNTGELFF.

This clonotype was counted ten times or more. The chain joins TRBV7-9 to TRBJ1-2, with D uncertain. This CDR3 is built from 13 residues. The V end was cut by 2 bases, the J end by 3 bases, with 7 bases between. Germline V CDR1 and CDR2: SEHNR, FQNEAQ (reference sequence). CDR3: CASSLSGDYGYTF. The DNA of the CDR3 is TGTGCCAGCAGCTTAAGCGGGGACTATGGCTACACCTTC.

This chain uses TRBV11-2 with TRBJ2-3, with D perhaps matching TRBD1 (5 bases). The CDR3 sequence is 17 residues long. The V end lost 0 bases, the J end lost 1 base, and 14 bases lay between the germline ends. Per the germline V gene, CDR1 is SGHAT and CDR2 is FQNNGV. In nucleotides, the CDR3 is TGTGCCAGCAGCTTAGATCAGGGCAACGCACGCACAGATACGCAGTATTTT. Translating it yields CASSLDQGNARTDTQYF. The whole variable domain, filled in from reference TRBV11-2 and TRBJ2-3, reads EAGVAQSPRYKIIEKRQSVAFWCNPISGHATLYWYQQILGQGPKLLIQFQNNGVVDDSQLPKDRFSAERLKGVDSTLKIQPAKLEDSAVYLCASSLDQGNARTDTQYFGPGTRLTVL.

This clonotype was observed at least ten times. The genes are TRBV6-5 and TRBJ1-1, with 8 nucleotides matching TRBD1. The CDR3 loop spans 19 amino acids. Trimming removed 4 bases from V and 3 bases from J; junction bases left unmatched: 19. Germline CDR1 MNHEY, CDR2 SVGAGI. This chain's CDR3 is CASSSGSLGQGRRDTEAFF. Written as DNA, the CDR3 is TGTGCCAGCAGTTCCGGATCGCTTGGACAGGGCCGCCGGGACACTGAAGCTTTCTTT.

There are many counts of this clonotype. V gene TRBV5-1 combines with J gene TRBJ1-2; D not certain. CDR1 and CDR2 from the germline V gene are SGHRS and YFSETQ. V lost 3 bases and J lost 11, with 17 bases in between. The CDR3 spans 13 residues. CDR3 nucleotides: TGCGCCAGCAGCTCCTATGAGGGAGGGCGATACACCTTC. It encodes CASSSYEGGRYTF.

This clonotype was observed a few times. The V call is TRBV11-2, the J call TRBJ2-7, with TRBD1 identical over 7 bases. The germline V gene has CDR1 SGHAT and CDR2 FQNNGV. The CDR3 sequence is 15 residues long. V lost 5 bases to trimming and J lost 6 bases; unmatched junction nucleotides: 13. CDR3 coding DNA: TGTGCCAGCAGCACCCGTGGGACAGTAGTTGGCGAGCAGTACTTC. Protein product: CASSTRGTVVGEQYF.

The V and J genes are TRBV6-5 and TRBJ1-1; 9 nucleotides align to TRBD1. V trimming: 4 bases; J trimming: 5 bases; junction bases outside the gene matches: 5. The CDR3 covers 14 residues. Germline CDR1 reads MNHEY; CDR2 reads SVGAGI. This CDR3 is CASSSRTGETEAFF. The CDR3 DNA is TGTGCCAGCAGTTCGAGGACAGGGGAAACTGAAGCTTTCTTT.

The rearrangement uses TRBV6-1 and TRBJ1-1; the D is unclear. The CDR3 covers 14 residues. Deletions cut 7 bases from V and 0 bases from J, with 12 bases between. Germline V gives CDR1 MNHNS, CDR2 SASEGT. The CDR3 reads CASILSGMNTEAFF. In DNA, the CDR3 is TGTGCCAGCATCCTATCAGGAATGAACACTGAAGCTTTCTTT.

This rearrangement joins TRBV4-2 to TRBJ1-1; D call uncertain. The CDR3 is 13 residues long. Between the trimmed V and J ends, which lost 2 bases and 3 bases, there was a span of 7 bases. The germline V gene has CDR1 LGHNA and CDR2 YNFKEQ. For the CDR3, the DNA is TGTGCCAGCAGCCAATCCCCAGACACTGAAGCTTTCTTT. Translated: CASSQSPDTEAFF.

This clonotype was picked up many times. V and J are TRBV7-3 and TRBJ1-2, with D uncertain. The V and J ends lost 8 bases and 4 bases respectively, with 8 bases between them. CDR3 length: 11 amino acids. Germline CDR1 is SGHTA and CDR2 is FQGTGA. The CDR3 region is CASGDPYGYTF. The DNA of the CDR3 is TGTGCCAGCGGTGACCCCTATGGCTACACCTTC.

This clonotype was detected ten times or more. V usage is TRBV19 and J usage is TRBJ1-2; no clear D. Germline V gene data show CDR1 as LNHDA and CDR2 as SQIVND (reference sequence). CDR3 size: 14 residues. Deletions cut 4 bases from V and 9 bases from J, with 18 bases between. The CDR3 is CASSTSIASSRYTF. CDR3 coding DNA: TGTGCCAGTAGTACCTCCATCGCGAGCTCTCGCTACACCTTC.

This clonotype was observed a few times. This chain uses TRBV5-1 with TRBJ2-3; TRBD2 agrees at 12 bases. The J segment lost 4 bases and the V segment lost 4 bases, leaving 7 bases of the junction unmatched. The CDR3 consists of 16 residues. Germline V gene sequence: CDR1 SGHRS, CDR2 YFSETQ. The CDR3 region has the DNA TGCGCCAGCAGCGCGGGACTAGCGGGTAATGCAGATACGCAGTATTTT. Residues: CASSAGLAGNADTQYF.

This clonotype was counted at least ten times. The J gene is TRBJ2-7, the V gene TRBV25-1; tentative D call: TRBD1 (6 bases). The CDR3 has 12 residues. Germline CDR1 and CDR2: MGHDK and SYGVNS. V dropped 6 bases and J dropped 8 bases, with 14 bases sitting between them. CDR3 sequence (DNA): TGTGCCAGCAGGCTCTCAGGGGCTAAGCAGTACTTC. Its protein is CASRLSGAKQYF.

This clonotype has a count of ten or more. The chain combines TRBV5-1 with TRBJ1-2, with a possible D match to TRBD1 (6 bases). The CDR3 length is 13 residues. Germline V CDR1 and CDR2: SGHRS, YFSETQ. V dropped 4 bases and J dropped 2 bases, with 9 bases sitting between them. In DNA form, the CDR3 reads TGCGCCAGCAGCCCTGGACAGAACTATGGCTACACCTTC. This translates into CASSPGQNYGYTF.

This clonotype has a handful of counts. The chain couples TRBV7-3 to TRBJ1-2; D not resolved. Per germline, CDR1 SGHTA and CDR2 FQGTGA. The CDR3 runs 14 residues. The V and J ends lost 1 base and 1 base respectively, with 7 bases between them. CDR3 amino acids: CASSLNSNNYGYTF. The CDR3 DNA reads TGTGCCAGCAGCTTAAATTCGAATAACTATGGCTACACCTTC.

This clonotype was observed many times. This chain links TRBV11-2 with TRBJ2-1; a possible D gene is TRBD1 (6 bases). V was trimmed by 5 bases and J by 3 bases, leaving 17 bases between them. Germline V gene sequence: CDR1 SGHAT, CDR2 FQNNGV. This CDR3 is built from 16 residues. The CDR3 region has the DNA TGTGCCAGCAGCCGAGCAGGGACAAAGGACTACAATGAGCAGTTCTTC. This gives the protein CASSRAGTKDYNEQFF.

This chain connects TRBV29-1 to TRBJ2-1; D is ambiguous. The CDR3 has 11 residues. Germline V gives CDR1 SQVTM, CDR2 ANQGSEA. Trimming pared 4 bases from V and 16 bases from J, leaving 17 bases between. CDR3 DNA sequence: TGCAGCGTTGTGGATGGCCGTCTGGGATTCTTC. It translates to CSVVDGRLGFF.

This clonotype occurred many times. This rearrangement joins TRBV29-1 to TRBJ1-4; no clear D. Trimming took 3 bases from V and 7 from J, leaving 0 bases between them. From germline, CDR1 is SQVTM and CDR2 ANQGSEA. This CDR3 region has 9 residues. This chain's CDR3 is CSVDEKLFF. Here the CDR3 DNA reads TGCAGCGTTGATGAAAAACTGTTTTTT.